The TCR beta chain under discussion was sequenced for a study of T cell repertoires in cytomegalovirus infection. Study-level information: Recently identified HLA-C-restricted CMV epitopes were among the peptides used. Both a matching HLA type and CMV infection were indicated by public TCR beta signatures.

TCRdb re-called the reads with MiXCR, one entry per CDR3 protein. The sample has some 800,000 distinct CDR3 sequences, just under 30% seen once. Study findings and constraints: Carriers of CMV plus the relevant HLA were identified by cumulative public TCR beta family frequency. HLA-C-restricted, CMV-specific TCR beta clonotypes were dominant ex vivo.

This clonotype was observed a few times. The antigen is not known. The V end lost 3 bases, the J end lost 6 bases, and 14 bases lay between the germline ends. The CDR3 sequence is 14 residues long. Per the germline V gene, CDR1 is SGHVS and CDR2 is FNYEAQ. The starting material was cultured CD8+ T cells from PBMCs, obtained from culture after CMV antigen stimulation. The chain is built from TRBV7-6 and TRBJ1-1; perhaps TRBD1 as D (6 bases). The origin of this receptor is a human donor in good health (CMV status not recorded). Some clones in this sample may be carry-over from other donors' samples. This CDR3 is CASSFGGAESEAFF. The CDR3, as DNA: TGTGCCAGCAGCTTTGGGGGCGCGGAATCTGAAGCTTTCTTT.